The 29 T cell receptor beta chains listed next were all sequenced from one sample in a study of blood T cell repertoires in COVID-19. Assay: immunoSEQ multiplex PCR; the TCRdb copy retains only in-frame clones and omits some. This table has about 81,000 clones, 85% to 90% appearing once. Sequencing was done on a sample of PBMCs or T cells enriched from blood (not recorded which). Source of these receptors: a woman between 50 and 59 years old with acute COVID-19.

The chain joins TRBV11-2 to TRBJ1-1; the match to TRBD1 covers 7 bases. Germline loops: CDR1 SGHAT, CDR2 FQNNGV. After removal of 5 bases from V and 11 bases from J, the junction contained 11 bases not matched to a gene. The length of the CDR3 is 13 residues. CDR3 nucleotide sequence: TGTGCCAGCAGCCAAGACAGGGTGAGAGGGGCTTTCTTT. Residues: CASSQDRVRGAFF.

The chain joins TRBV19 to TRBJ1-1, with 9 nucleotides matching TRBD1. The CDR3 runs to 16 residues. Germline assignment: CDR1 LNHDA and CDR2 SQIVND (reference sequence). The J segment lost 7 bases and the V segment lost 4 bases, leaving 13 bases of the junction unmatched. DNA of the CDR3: TGTGCCAGTAGTAACGCGCGGGGACAGGGATCGGGTGAAGCTTTCTTT. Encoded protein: CASSNARGQGSGEAFF.

CDR3 residues: CASSAGQKNQPQHF. CDR3 DNA sequence: TGTGCCAGTAGTGCGGGACAGAAAAATCAGCCCCAGCATTTT. The V and J genes are TRBV19 and TRBJ1-5; TRBD1 matches at 7 bases. V was pared by 5 bases and J by 4 bases, with 5 bases of the junction left unmatched. This CDR3 comprises 14 residues. Per the germline V gene, CDR1 is LNHDA and CDR2 is SQIVND (reference sequence).

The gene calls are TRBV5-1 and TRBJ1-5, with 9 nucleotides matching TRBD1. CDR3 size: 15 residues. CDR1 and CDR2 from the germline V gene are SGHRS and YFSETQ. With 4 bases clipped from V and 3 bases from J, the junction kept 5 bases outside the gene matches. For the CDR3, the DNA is TGCGCCAGCAGCCGGACAGGGGACGACAATCAGCCCCAGCATTTT. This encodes CASSRTGDDNQPQHF. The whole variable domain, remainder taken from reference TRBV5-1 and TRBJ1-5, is KAGVTQTPRYLIKTRGQQVTLSCSPISGHRSVSWYQQTPGQGLQFLFEYFSETQRNKGNFPGRFSGRQFSNSRSEMNVSTLELGDSALYLCASSRTGDDNQPQHFGDGTRLSIL.

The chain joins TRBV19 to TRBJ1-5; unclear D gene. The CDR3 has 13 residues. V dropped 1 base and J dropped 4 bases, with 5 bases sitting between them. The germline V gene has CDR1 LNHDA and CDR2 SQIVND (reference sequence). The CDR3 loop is CASSIVENQPQHF. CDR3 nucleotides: TGTGCCAGTAGTATAGTGGAGAATCAGCCCCAGCATTTT.

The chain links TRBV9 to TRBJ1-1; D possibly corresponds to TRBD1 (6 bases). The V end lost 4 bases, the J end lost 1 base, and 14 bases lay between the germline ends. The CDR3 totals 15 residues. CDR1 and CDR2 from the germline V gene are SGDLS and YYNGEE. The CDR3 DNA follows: TGTGCCAGCAGCCGAACAGGGCCTGCGAACACTGAAGCTTTCTTT. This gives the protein CASSRTGPANTEAFF.

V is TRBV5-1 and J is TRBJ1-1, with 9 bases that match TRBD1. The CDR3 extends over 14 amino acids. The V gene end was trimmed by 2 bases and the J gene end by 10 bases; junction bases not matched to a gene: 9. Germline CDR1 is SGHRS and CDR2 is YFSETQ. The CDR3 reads CASSLQGAEGVAFF. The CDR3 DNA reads TGCGCCAGCAGCTTACAGGGGGCTGAGGGCGTAGCTTTCTTT.

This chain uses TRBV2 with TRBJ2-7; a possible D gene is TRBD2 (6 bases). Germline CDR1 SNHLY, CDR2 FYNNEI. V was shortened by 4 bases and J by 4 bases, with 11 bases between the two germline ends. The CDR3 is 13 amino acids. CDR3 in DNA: TGTGCCAGCAGTGCGGGACTTATTTACGAGCAGTACTTC. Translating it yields CASSAGLIYEQYF.

The CDR3 is CASNRDRVDEQYF. The CDR3 coding sequence is TGTGCCAGCAACCGGGACAGGGTTGACGAGCAGTACTTC. The gene calls are TRBV2 and TRBJ2-7, with TRBD1 matching 9 bases. This CDR3 is 13 amino acids long. The germline V gene has CDR1 SNHLY and CDR2 FYNNEI. Germline trimming cut 7 bases from V and 5 bases from J; bases unmatched to any gene: 6.

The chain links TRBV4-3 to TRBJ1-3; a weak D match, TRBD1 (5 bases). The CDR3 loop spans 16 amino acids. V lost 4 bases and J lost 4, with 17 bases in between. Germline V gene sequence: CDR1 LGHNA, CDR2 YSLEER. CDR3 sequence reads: CASSLRGSVAGNTIYF. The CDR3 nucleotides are TGCGCCAGCAGCCTTAGGGGCTCCGTGGCAGGAAACACCATATATTTT.

The CDR3 DNA reads TGCGCCAGCAGCCCCCAATGGGGGGTTGGGGACATTCAGTACTTC. Translated: CASSPQWGVGDIQYF. The gene calls are TRBV4-1 and TRBJ2-4, with TRBD2 as a possible D gene (6 bases). The V gene lost 4 bases and the J gene lost 8 bases, with 18 bases spanning the gap. Germline CDR1 and CDR2: MGHRA and YSYEKL. The CDR3 spans 15 residues.

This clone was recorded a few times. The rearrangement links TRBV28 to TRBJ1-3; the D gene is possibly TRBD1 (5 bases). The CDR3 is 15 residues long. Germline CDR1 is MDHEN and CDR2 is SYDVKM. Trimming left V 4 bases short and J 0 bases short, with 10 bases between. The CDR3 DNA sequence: TGTGCCAGCAGTTCTAGGGGTTACTCTGGAAACACCATATATTTT. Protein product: CASSSRGYSGNTIYF.

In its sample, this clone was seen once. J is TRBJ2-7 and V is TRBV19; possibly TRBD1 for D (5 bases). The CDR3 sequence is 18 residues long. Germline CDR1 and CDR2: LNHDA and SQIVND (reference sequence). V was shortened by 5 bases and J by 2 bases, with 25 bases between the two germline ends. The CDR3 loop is CASSLHLLESGYPYEQYF. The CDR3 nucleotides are TGTGCCAGTAGTCTACACCTTCTCGAATCAGGGTACCCCTACGAGCAGTACTTC.

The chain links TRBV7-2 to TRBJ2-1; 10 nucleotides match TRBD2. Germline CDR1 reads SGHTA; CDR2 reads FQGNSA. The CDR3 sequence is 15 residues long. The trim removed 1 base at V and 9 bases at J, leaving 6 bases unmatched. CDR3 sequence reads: CASSLGLAGAGEQFF. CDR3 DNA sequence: TGTGCCAGCAGCTTAGGCCTAGCGGGAGCTGGTGAGCAGTTCTTC.

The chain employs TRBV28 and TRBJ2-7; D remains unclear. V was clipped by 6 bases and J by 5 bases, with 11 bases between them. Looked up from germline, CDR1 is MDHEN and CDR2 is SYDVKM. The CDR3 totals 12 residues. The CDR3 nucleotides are TGTGCCAGCAGCGGAGACCGTAACGAGCAGTACTTC. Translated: CASSGDRNEQYF.

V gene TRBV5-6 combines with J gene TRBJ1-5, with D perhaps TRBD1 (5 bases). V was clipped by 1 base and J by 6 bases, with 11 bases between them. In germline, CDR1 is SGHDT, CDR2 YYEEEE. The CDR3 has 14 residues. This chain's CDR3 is CASSLWGVVQPQHF. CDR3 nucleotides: TGTGCCAGCAGCTTGTGGGGGGTTGTTCAGCCCCAGCATTTT.

CDR3 bases: TGTGCCAGCAGCTTAGAACCCGGACAGGGTACAGATACGCAGTATTTT. It codes for CASSLEPGQGTDTQYF. The chain joins TRBV7-2 to TRBJ2-3; TRBD1 matches 8 bases. The length of the CDR3 is 16 residues. Germline CDR1 reads SGHTA; CDR2 reads FQGNSA. V shed 1 base and J 3 bases; nucleotides not matched to a gene: 6. Together with reference TRBV7-2 and TRBJ2-3, the CDR3 gives the full variable domain: GAGVSQSPSNKVTEKGKDVELRCDPISGHTALYWYRQSLGQGLEFLIYFQGNSAPDKSGLPSDRFSAERTGGSVSTLTIQRTQQEDSAVYLCASSLEPGQGTDTQYFGPGTRLTVL.

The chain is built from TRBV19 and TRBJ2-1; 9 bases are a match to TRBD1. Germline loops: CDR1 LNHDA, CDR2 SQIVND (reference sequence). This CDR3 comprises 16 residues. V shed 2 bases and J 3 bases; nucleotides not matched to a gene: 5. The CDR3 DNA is TGTGCCAGTAGTATAAGCGGACAGGGGCTCTACAATGAGCAGTTCTTC. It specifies CASSISGQGLYNEQFF.

The CDR3 nucleotides are TGTGCCAGCCGGACTAGCGGGAGTCCAGATACGCAGTATTTT. Amino acid sequence: CASRTSGSPDTQYF. The chain is built from TRBV19 and TRBJ2-3; 13 bases line up with TRBD2. Germline loops: CDR1 LNHDA, CDR2 SQIVND (reference sequence). J gave up 4 bases and V 9 bases, and 4 bases lay outside the gene matches. This CDR3 has 14 amino acids.

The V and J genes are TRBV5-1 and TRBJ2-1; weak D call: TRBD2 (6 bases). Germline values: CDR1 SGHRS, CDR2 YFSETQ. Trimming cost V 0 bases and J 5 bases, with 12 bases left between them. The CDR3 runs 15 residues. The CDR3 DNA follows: TGCGCCAGCAGCTTGGGGCGGGACGGACACAATGAGCAGTTCTTC. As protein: CASSLGRDGHNEQFF. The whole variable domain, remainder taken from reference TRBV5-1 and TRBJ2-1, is KAGVTQTPRYLIKTRGQQVTLSCSPISGHRSVSWYQQTPGQGLQFLFEYFSETQRNKGNFPGRFSGRQFSNSRSEMNVSTLELGDSALYLCASSLGRDGHNEQFFGPGTRLTVL.

The CDR3 DNA follows: TGTGCCAGCAGCCAATTGGGACTAGCGGGAGGCAGCTCCTACGAGCAGTACTTC. Residues: CASSQLGLAGGSSYEQYF. This rearrangement joins TRBV4-2 to TRBJ2-7; 15 nucleotides align to TRBD2. This CDR3 has 18 residues. CDR1 LGHNA and CDR2 YNFKEQ come from the germline V gene. Unmatched junction bases numbered 5, after V lost 2 bases and J lost 0 bases.

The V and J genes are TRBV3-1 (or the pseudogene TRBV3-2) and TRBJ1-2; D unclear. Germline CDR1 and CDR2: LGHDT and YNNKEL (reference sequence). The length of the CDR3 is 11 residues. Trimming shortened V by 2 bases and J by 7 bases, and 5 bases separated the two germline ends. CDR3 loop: CASSQSSGYTF. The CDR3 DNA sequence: TGTGCCAGCAGCCAATCGAGTGGCTACACCTTC.

The CDR3 is CASSSGEVGGYTF. Here the CDR3 DNA reads TGTGCCAGCAGCTCGGGGGAAGTCGGTGGCTACACCTTC. This chain connects TRBV7-2 to TRBJ1-2; maybe TRBD1 (5 bases). CDR3 length equals 13 residues. Germline-derived CDR1 and CDR2 are SGHTA and FQGNSA. Trimming stripped 4 bases from V and 7 bases from J, with 13 bases between.

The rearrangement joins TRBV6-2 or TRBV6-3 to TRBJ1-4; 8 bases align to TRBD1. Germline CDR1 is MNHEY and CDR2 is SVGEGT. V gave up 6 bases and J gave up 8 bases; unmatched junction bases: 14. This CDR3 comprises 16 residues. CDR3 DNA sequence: TGTGCCAGCAGCCGCAGTGCCGGGACAGGTCGGGAAAAACTGTTTTTT. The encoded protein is CASSRSAGTGREKLFF.

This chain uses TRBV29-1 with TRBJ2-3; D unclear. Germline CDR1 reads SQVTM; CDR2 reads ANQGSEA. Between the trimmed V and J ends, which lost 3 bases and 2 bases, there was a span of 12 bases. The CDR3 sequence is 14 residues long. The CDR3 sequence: CSVDTTSLTDTQYF. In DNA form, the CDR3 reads TGCAGCGTTGACACTACCTCCCTCACAGATACGCAGTATTTT.

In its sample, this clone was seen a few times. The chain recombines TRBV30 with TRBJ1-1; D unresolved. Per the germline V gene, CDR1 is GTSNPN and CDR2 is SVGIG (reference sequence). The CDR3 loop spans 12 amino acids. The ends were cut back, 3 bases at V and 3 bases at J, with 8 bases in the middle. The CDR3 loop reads CAWSLSDTEAFF. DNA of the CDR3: TGTGCCTGGAGCCTGAGCGACACTGAAGCTTTCTTT. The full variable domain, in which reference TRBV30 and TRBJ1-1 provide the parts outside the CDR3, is SQTIHQWPATLVQPVGSPLSLECTVEGTSNPNLYWYRQAAGRGLQLLFYSVGIGQISSEVPQNLSASRPQDRQFILSSKKLLLSDSGFYLCAWSLSDTEAFFGQGTRLTVV.

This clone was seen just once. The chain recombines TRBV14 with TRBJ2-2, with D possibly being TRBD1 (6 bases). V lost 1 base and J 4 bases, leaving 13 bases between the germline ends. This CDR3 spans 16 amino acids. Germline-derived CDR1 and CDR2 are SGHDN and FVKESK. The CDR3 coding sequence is TGTGCCAGCAGCCAAGGTGGGACACCAGCCACCGGGGAGCTGTTTTTT. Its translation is CASSQGGTPATGELFF.

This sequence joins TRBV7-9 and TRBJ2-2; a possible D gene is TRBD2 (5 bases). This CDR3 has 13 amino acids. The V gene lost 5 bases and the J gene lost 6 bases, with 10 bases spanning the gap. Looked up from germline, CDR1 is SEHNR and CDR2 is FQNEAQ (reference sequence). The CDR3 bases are TGTGCCAGCAGCACCCGGGATTCCGGGGAGCTGTTTTTT. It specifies CASSTRDSGELFF.

The CDR3 nucleotides read TGTGCCAGCTCCTTTCAAAGGAGGGGCAATCAGCCCCAGCATTTT. As protein: CASSFQRRGNQPQHF. The V gene is TRBV27, the J gene TRBJ1-5; D uncertain. Germline V gene data show CDR1 as MNHEY and CDR2 as SMNVEV (reference sequence). The CDR3 consists of 15 residues. Trimming shortened V by 8 bases and J by 2 bases, and 16 bases separated the two germline ends.